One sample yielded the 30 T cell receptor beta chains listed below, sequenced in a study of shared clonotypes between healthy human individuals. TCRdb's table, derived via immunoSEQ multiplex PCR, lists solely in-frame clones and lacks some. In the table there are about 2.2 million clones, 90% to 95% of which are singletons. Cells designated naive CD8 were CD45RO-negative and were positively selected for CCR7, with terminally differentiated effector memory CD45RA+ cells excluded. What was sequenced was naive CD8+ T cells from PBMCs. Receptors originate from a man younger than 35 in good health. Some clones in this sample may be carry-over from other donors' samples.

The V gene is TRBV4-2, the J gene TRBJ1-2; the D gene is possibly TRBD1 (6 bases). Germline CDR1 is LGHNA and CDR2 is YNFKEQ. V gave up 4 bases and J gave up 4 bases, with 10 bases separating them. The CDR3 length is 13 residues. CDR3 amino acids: CASSPKDSYGYTF. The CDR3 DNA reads TGTGCCAGCAGCCCCAAGGACAGCTATGGCTACACCTTC.

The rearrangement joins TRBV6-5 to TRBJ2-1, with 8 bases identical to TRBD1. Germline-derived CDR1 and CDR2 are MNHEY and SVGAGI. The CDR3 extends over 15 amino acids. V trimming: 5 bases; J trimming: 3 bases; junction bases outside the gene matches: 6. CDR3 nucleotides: TGTGCCAGCAGTCGGGACAGGTTCCTCTACAATGAGCAGTTCTTC. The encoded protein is CASSRDRFLYNEQFF.

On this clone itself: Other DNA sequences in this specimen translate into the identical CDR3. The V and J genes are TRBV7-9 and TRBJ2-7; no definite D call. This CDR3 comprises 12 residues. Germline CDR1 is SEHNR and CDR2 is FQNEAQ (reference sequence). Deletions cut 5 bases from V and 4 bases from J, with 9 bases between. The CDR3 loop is CASSPGSYEQYF. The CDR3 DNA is TGTGCCAGCAGCCCGGGTAGTTACGAGCAGTACTTC.

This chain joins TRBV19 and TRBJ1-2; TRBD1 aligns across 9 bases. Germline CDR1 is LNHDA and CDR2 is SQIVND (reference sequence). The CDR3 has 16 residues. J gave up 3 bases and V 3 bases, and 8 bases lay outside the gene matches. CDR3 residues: CASSIPSQGADYGYTF. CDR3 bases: TGTGCCAGTAGTATCCCCTCACAGGGGGCGGACTATGGCTACACCTTC.

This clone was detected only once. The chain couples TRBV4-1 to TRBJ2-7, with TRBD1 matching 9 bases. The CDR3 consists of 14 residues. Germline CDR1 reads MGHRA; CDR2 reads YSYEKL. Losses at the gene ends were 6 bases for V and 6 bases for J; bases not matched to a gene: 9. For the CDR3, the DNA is TGCGCCAGCAGTAAACCGGGACAGGGTCGCGAGCAGTACTTC. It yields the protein CASSKPGQGREQYF.

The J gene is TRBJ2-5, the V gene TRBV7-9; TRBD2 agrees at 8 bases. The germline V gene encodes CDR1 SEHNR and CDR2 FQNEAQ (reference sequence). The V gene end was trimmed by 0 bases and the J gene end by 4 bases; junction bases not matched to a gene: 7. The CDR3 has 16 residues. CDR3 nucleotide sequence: TGTGCCAGCAGCTTAGCGCTGGCGGGAGGTTTAGAGACCCAGTACTTC. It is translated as CASSLALAGGLETQYF.

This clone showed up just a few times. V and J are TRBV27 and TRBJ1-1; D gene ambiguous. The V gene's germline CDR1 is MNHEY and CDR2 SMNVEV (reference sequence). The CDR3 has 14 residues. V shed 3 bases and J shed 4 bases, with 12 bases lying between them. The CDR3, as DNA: TGTGCCAGCAGTTTGATGGGCGCGAGCACTGAAGCTTTCTTT. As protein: CASSLMGASTEAFF.

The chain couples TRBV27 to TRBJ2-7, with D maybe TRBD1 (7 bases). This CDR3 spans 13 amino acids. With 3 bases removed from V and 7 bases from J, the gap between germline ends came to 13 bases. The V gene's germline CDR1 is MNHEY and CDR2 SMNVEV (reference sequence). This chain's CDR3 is CASSFLTGREQYF. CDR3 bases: TGTGCCAGCAGTTTTTTGACAGGGAGGGAGCAGTACTTC.

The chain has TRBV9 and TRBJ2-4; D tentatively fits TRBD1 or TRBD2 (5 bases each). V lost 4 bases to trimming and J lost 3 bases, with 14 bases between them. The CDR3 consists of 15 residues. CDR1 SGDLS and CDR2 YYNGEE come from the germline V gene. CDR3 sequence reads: CASSPWGPHKNIQYF. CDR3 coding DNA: TGTGCCAGCAGCCCCTGGGGACCTCACAAAAACATTCAGTACTTC.

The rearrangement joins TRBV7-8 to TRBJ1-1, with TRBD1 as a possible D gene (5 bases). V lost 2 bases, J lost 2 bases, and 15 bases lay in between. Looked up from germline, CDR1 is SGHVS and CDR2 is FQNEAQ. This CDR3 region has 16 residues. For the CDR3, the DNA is TGTGCCAGCAGCTTAACCCAAGAGGGACCTAACACTGAAGCTTTCTTT. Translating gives CASSLTQEGPNTEAFF.

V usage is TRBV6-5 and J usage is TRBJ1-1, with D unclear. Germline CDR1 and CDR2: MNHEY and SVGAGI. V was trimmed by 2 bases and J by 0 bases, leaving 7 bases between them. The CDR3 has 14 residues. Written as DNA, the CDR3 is TGTGCCAGCAGTTACACCCTCATGAACACTGAAGCTTTCTTT. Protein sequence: CASSYTLMNTEAFF.

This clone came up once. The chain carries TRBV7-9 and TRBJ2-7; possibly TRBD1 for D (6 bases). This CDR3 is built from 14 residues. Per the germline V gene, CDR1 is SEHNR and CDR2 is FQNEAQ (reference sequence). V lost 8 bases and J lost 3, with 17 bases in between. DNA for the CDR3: TGTGCCAGCTCCCCCGGGACAAAACTCTACGAGCAGTACTTC. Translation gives CASSPGTKLYEQYF.

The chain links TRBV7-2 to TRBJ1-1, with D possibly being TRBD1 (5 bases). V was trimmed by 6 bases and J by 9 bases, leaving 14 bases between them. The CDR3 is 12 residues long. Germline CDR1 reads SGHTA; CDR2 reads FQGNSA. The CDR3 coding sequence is TGTGCCAGCAGTCCACGGACAAGCCAAGCTTTCTTT. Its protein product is CASSPRTSQAFF.

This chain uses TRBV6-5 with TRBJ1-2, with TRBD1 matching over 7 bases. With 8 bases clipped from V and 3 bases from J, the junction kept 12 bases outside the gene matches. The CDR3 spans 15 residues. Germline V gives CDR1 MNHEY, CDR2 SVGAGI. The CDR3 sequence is CASSIRGGGHYGYTF. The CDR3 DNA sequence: TGTGCCAGCTCCATCAGGGGAGGGGGCCACTATGGCTACACCTTC.

The CDR3 reads CARSWGTSGSPDEQYF. The CDR3 DNA reads TGTGCCAGAAGCTGGGGGACTAGCGGTTCCCCCGACGAGCAGTACTTC. This chain links TRBV5-3 with TRBJ2-7, with 11 bases aligning to TRBD2. TRBV5-3 is an ORF, and what it does is uncertain. The CDR3 covers 16 residues. V shed 3 bases, J shed 5 bases, and the junction held 10 bases outside the gene matches.

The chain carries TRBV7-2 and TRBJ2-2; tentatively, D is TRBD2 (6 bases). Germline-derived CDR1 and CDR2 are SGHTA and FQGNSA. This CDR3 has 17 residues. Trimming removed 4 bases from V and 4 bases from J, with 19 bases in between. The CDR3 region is CASSSSDTFAVTGELFF. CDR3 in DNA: TGTGCCAGCAGCTCTAGCGATACGTTCGCGGTCACCGGGGAGCTGTTTTTT.

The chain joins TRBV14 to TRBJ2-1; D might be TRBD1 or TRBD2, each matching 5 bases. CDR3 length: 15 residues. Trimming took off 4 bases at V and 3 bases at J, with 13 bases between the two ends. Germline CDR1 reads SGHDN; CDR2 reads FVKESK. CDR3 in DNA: TGTGCCAGCAGCCTCTGGGGGAGTTTCTACAATGAGCAGTTCTTC. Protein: CASSLWGSFYNEQFF.

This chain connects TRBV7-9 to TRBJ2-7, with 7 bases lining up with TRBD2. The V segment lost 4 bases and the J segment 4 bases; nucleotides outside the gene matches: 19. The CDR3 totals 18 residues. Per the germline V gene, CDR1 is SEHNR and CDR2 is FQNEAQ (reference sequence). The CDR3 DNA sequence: TGTGCCAGCAGCTCCCCGAATGTAACACGGTGGGGGGGGTACGAGCAGTACTTC. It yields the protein CASSSPNVTRWGGYEQYF.

The CDR3 loop reads CASADRQGGRWSYGYTF. The CDR3 DNA sequence: TGTGCCAGCGCCGACCGACAGGGGGGGAGGTGGTCTTATGGCTACACCTTC. The V gene is TRBV27, the J gene TRBJ1-2, with TRBD1 matching over 9 bases. The CDR3 contains 17 residues. Per the germline V gene, CDR1 is MNHEY and CDR2 is SMNVEV (reference sequence). Unmatched junction bases numbered 18, after V lost 8 bases and J lost 5 bases.

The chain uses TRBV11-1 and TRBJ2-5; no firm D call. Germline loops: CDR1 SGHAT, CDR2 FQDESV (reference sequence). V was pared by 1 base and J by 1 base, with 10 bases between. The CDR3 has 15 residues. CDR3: CASSLGVTAQETQYF. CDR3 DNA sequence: TGTGCCAGCAGCTTAGGGGTAACCGCCCAAGAGACCCAGTACTTC.

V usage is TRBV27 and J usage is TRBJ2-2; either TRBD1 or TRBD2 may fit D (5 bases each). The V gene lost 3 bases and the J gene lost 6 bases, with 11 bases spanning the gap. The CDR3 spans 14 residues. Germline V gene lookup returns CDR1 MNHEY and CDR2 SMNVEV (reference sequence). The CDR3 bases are TGTGCCAGCAGTTTTGAGGGGTTTCCCGGGGAGCTGTTTTTT. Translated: CASSFEGFPGELFF.

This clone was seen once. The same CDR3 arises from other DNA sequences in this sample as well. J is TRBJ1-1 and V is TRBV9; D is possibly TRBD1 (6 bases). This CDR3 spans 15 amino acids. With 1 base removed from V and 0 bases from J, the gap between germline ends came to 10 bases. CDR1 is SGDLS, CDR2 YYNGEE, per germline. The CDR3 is CASSVTGGVNTEAFF. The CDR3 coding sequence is TGTGCCAGCAGCGTAACTGGGGGCGTGAACACTGAAGCTTTCTTT.

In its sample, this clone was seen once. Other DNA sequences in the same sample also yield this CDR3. The CDR3 region has the DNA TGTGCCAGCAGTTTAGGGACGGCCTACGAGCAGTACTTC. It translates to CASSLGTAYEQYF. The chain has TRBV28 and TRBJ2-7; D possibly matches TRBD1 or TRBD2 (5 bases each). CDR1 and CDR2 from the germline V gene are MDHEN and SYDVKM. V lost 2 bases, J lost 2 bases, and 7 bases lay in between. This CDR3 has 13 amino acids. Full variable domain (missing parts from reference TRBV28 and TRBJ2-7): DVKVTQSSRYLVKRTGEKVFLECVQDMDHENMFWYRQDPGLGLRLIYFSYDVKMKEKGDIPEGYSVSREKKERFSLILESASTNQTSMYLCASSLGTAYEQYFGPGTRLTVT.

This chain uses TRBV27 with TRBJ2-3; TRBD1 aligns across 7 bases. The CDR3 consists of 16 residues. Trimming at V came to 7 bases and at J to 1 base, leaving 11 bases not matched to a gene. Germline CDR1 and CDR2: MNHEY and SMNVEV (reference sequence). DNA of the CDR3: TGTGCCAGCACCCCTCTGACTGGACAGGGCACAGATACGCAGTATTTT. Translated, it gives CASTPLTGQGTDTQYF.

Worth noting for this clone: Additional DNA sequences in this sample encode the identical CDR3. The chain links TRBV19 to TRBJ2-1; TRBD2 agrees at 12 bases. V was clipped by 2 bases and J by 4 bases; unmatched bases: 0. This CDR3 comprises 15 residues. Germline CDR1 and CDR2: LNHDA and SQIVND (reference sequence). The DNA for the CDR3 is TGTGCCAGTAGTATAACTAGCGGGAGGTACAATGAGCAGTTCTTC. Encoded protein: CASSITSGRYNEQFF. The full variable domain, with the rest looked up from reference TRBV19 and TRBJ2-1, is DGGITQSPKYLFRKEGQNVTLSCEQNLNHDAMYWYRQDPGQGLRLIYYSQIVNDFQKGDIAEGYSVSREKKESFPLTVTSAQKNPTAFYLCASSITSGRYNEQFFGPGTRLTVL.

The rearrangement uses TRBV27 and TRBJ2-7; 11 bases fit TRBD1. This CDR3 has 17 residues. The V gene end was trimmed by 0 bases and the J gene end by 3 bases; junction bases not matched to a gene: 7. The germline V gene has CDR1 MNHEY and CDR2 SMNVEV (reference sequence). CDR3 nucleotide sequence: TGTGCCAGCAGTTTATCGGCGGGACAGGGGGGATTCTACGAGCAGTACTTC. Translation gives CASSLSAGQGGFYEQYF.

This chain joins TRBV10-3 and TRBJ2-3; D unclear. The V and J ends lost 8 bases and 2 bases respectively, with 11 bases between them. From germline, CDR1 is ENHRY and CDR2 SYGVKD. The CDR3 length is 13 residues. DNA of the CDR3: TGTGCCATCCAACCTACCCTCACAGATACGCAGTATTTT. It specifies CAIQPTLTDTQYF.

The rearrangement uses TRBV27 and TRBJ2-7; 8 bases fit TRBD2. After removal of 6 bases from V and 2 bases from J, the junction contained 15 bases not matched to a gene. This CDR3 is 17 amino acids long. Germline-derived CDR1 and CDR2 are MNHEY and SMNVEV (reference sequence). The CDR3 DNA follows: TGTGCCAGCAGCAAACTAACCCCTAGCGGGCGGGCCTACGAGCAGTACTTC. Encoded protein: CASSKLTPSGRAYEQYF.

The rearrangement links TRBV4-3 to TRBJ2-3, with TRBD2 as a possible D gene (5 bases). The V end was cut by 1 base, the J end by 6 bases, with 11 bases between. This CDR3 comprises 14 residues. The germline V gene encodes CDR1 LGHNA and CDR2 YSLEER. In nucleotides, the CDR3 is TGCGCCAGCAGCCAAGGGGGAGCTGACGATACGCAGTATTTT. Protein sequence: CASSQGGADDTQYF.

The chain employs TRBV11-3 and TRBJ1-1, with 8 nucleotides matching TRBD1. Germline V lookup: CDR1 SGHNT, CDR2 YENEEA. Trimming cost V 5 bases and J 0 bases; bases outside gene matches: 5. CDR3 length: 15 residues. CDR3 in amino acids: CASSQRTGLNTEAFF. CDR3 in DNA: TGTGCCAGCAGCCAACGGACAGGGTTGAACACTGAAGCTTTCTTT.